This TCR beta chain was recorded in a study of blood T cell repertoires in COVID-19 (dated by TCRdb to about 2020). With regard to the full study: The collaborator samples originated in the United States, Italy and Spain and spanned the acute and convalescent phases of COVID-19. The repertoires were released in a freely available public database intended as a resource for research on the immune response to SARS-CoV-2. Samples were obtained from the ongoing ImmuneRACE study (first 160 participants) and from about 1,300 subjects provided by 6 global collaborators. The prospective study material was composed of cDNA or gDNA derived from T cells, B-cell-depleted T cells, or PBMCs. Nearly every sample came with metadata listing a de-identified subject ID, COVID-19 status, age in years and sex. Where HLA class I and class II types were available, the types were taken from metadata supplied by the sample provider, not from assay-based typing. Deeply sampled blood TCRbeta repertoires from subjects exposed to, actively infected with, or recovered from COVID-19 were included in the dataset.

Reading the germline V gene gives CDR1 SGHVS and CDR2 FNYEAQ. For this chain, trimming is 5 bases at the V end and 0 bases at the J end, and the number of junction bases without a gene match is 15. The CDR3, cysteine through phenylalanine, is 18 amino acids long. Only the CDR3 portion is preserved as DNA: 54 bases, with reading frame beginning at the first base. A second Seattle source provided samples from volunteer blood donors who had recovered from COVID-19. The collaborating institutions used their own protocols to collect whole blood in K2EDTA tubes. Collaborator samples were shipped for TCRbeta analysis as frozen whole blood, isolated PBMCs, or DNA extracted from either sample type. On the study overall, not on this receptor specifically: The quantity of clinical and demographic metadata differed by source and by participant and was supplied without curation.

The immunoSEQ Assay, a bias-controlled multiplex PCR, was used to amplify TCRbeta CDR3 regions from genomic DNA. For the original study's pipeline: The number of nucleated cells in each sample was estimated by amplification of reference gene primers within the assay. To quantify the absolute abundance of each unique TCRbeta CDR3 rearrangement, sequence reads were collapsed and filtered. Productive Simpson clonality was computed per sample as the square root of Simpson's diversity index over productive rearrangements. TCRdb provides this immuneACCESS table in a form limited to in-frame rearrangements. Some clones are lacking; in checked studies, under half of them reflect an unresolved V gene, and why the rest are absent is not known. V and J calls and clone size come straight from that table; D and trimming were deduced from the DNA. Recorded for this sample are some 250,000 clones; roughly nine tenths of them occurred a single time. Of the sample, roughly 7.8% is held by the ten largest clones.

Remarks on this clone: It lacks a known antigen. No qualities accompany the bases; no much larger clone lies one base away.

The sequence came from a man in his sixties who had recovered from COVID-19. Recombination linked TRBV7-6 to TRBJ1-1, and TRBD1 matches 7 of the central bases. The sequencing sample was made of peripheral blood. The DNA sequence is as follows: TGTGCCAGCAGCCTGACCGGGACAGCGTTTTTCATGAACACTGAAGCTTTCTTT. This yields the protein CASSLTGTAFFMNTEAFF.